This T cell receptor (beta chain) was obtained from a study of blood T cell repertoires in COVID-19. Study details: There were acute and convalescent COVID-19 samples, and they came from the United States, Italy and Spain.

Produced via immunoSEQ multiplex PCR; TCRdb's table is partial and in-frame only. The data hold about 220,000 clones, with more than 65% observed a single time. V lost 6 bases and J lost 3; bases outside the gene matches: 13. The CDR3 loop spans 16 amino acids. The germline gives CDR1 LNHDA, CDR2 SQIVND (reference sequence). The rearrangement joins TRBV19 to TRBJ1-2, with 7 bases fitting TRBD1. Sequencing was performed on peripheral blood. This TCR derives from a man aged 45 to 65 with active or convalescent COVID-19. The CDR3 bases are TGTGCCAGTAGGCGGGACAGAGGATTTTTGGACTATGGCTACACCTTC. Translated, it gives CASRRDRGFLDYGYTF.